The rows below give T cell receptor beta chains drawn from one sample of a study of early T cells in non-severe SARS-CoV-2 infection. TCRdb ran MiXCR on the 5' RACE reads and lists one entry per CDR3 protein. The data contain 25,000 to 30,000 distinct CDR3 sequences, roughly 5% of them singletons. The sequencing sample was made of whole blood. The receptors here all came from an adult who was a healthcare worker with PCR-confirmed SARS-CoV-2 infection or an uninfected control (not recorded which). Each CDR3 is given with its conserved first and last residue. Each record gives: D gene, V gene, J gene, clone size, CDR3 length, CDR3 DNA, CDR3 protein. The D gene is left open where the match is weak. Clone size, where shown, is once, few, many, or a class for clones that have expanded.

D: .; V: TRBV20-1; J: TRBJ2-7; size: .; length: 13; DNA: TGCAGTGCTAGTTCGGCTCTAAGCTACGAGCAGTACTTC; CDR3: CSASSALSYEQYF
D: .; V: TRBV6-5; J: TRBJ2-1; size: many; length: 18; DNA: TGTGCCAGCAGTTACTCGATGTGGTTAGCGGAGACCCCCAATGAGCAGTTCTTC; CDR3: CASSYSMWLAETPNEQFF
D: TRBD1; V: TRBV11-3; J: TRBJ1-6; size: .; length: 13; DNA: TGTGCCAGCGGGACAGACCCCAATTCACCCCTCCACTTT; CDR3: CASGTDPNSPLHF
D: .; V: TRBV11-2; J: TRBJ2-3; size: .; length: 15; DNA: TGTGCCAGCCCCAGCCGGGACACAAGCACAGATACGCAGTATTTT; CDR3: CASPSRDTSTDTQYF
D: .; V: TRBV12-5; J: TRBJ2-3; size: many; length: 14; DNA: TGTGCTAGTGGTCCGGGGCCGGTTGGGGATACGCAGTATTTT; CDR3: CASGPGPVGDTQYF
D: .; V: TRBV5-1; J: TRBJ2-3; size: few; length: 14; DNA: TGCGCCAGCAGCTTTGAGGCAAGCACAGATACGCAGTATTTT; CDR3: CASSFEASTDTQYF
D: .; V: TRBV19; J: TRBJ1-5; size: many; length: 12; DNA: TGTGCCACGAGCTGGAGCAATCAGCCCCAGCATTTT; CDR3: CATSWSNQPQHF
D: TRBD1; V: TRBV4-2; J: TRBJ2-5; size: few; length: 17; DNA: TGTGCCAGCAGCCAAGAACCCCACAGGGGTCAAGAAGAGACCCAGTACTTC; CDR3: CASSQEPHRGQEETQYF
D: .; V: TRBV12-3/TRBV12-4; J: TRBJ2-2; size: many; length: 13; DNA: TGTGCCAGTAGGACTAGGGGGGCCGGGGAGCTGTTTTTT; CDR3: CASRTRGAGELFF
D: .; V: TRBV18; J: TRBJ2-7; size: .; length: 13; DNA: TGTGCCAGCTCGCAATTTAGGGAAGGCGAGCAGTACTTC; CDR3: CASSQFREGEQYF
D: .; V: TRBV29-1; J: TRBJ1-1; size: .; length: 13; DNA: TGCAGCGCGTTGGGAGGCCGGAACACTGAAGCTTTCTTT; CDR3: CSALGGRNTEAFF
D: .; V: TRBV11-2; J: TRBJ1-1; size: many; length: 12; DNA: TGTGCCAGCAGCTTACTAAGTGACGAAGCTTTCTTT; CDR3: CASSLLSDEAFF
D: .; V: TRBV12-3/TRBV12-4; J: TRBJ1-1; size: .; length: 12; DNA: TGTGCCGGCAGAAGGGCAAACACTGAAGCTTTCTTT; CDR3: CAGRRANTEAFF
D: TRBD1; V: TRBV5-8; J: TRBJ2-2; size: many; length: 15; DNA: TGTGCCAGCAGCTTGCTTCCAGGGGGCACCGGGGAGCTGTTTTTT; CDR3: CASSLLPGGTGELFF
D: TRBD1; V: TRBV7-3; J: TRBJ1-1; size: many; length: 15; DNA: TGTGCCAGCCTACGGACAGGCGGCATGAACACTGAAGCTTTCTTT; CDR3: CASLRTGGMNTEAFF
D: .; V: TRBV7-2; J: TRBJ1-1; size: few; length: 14; DNA: TGTGCCAGCAGCTTAGAGAACCGGAACACTGAAGCTTTCTTT; CDR3: CASSLENRNTEAFF
D: .; V: TRBV3-2; J: TRBJ1-4; size: .; length: 14; DNA: TGTGCCAGCAGCCCAGACGGGGTGGGAGAAAAACTGTTTTTT; CDR3: CASSPDGVGEKLFF
D: .; V: TRBV14; J: TRBJ1-6; size: many; length: 17; DNA: TGTGCCAGCAGCCTTCAACTCGGGACTGTATATAATTCACCCCTCCACTTT; CDR3: CASSLQLGTVYNSPLHF
D: .; V: TRBV20-1; J: TRBJ1-1; size: many; length: 12; DNA: TGCAGTGCCACCTCTCAAGGGGTTGAAGCTTTCTTT; CDR3: CSATSQGVEAFF
D: .; V: TRBV5-1; J: TRBJ1-2; size: many; length: 15; DNA: TGCGCCAGCAGCCTCAGGGTCGCAGGTGATGATGGCTACACCTTC; CDR3: CASSLRVAGDDGYTF
D: .; V: TRBV29-1; J: TRBJ2-7; size: many; length: 11; DNA: TGCAGCGTCGGGTTGGGTGACGAGCAGTACTTC; CDR3: CSVGLGDEQYF
D: .; V: TRBV12-5; J: TRBJ2-2; size: medium-sized; length: 14; DNA: TGTGCTAGTGGTTTCCCAGGGAACACCGGGGAGCTGTTTTTT; CDR3: CASGFPGNTGELFF
D: .; V: TRBV6-5; J: TRBJ2-7; size: many; length: 15; DNA: TGTGCCAGCAGTTACTCTTTACACCTAAGCTACGAGCAGTACTTC; CDR3: CASSYSLHLSYEQYF
D: .; V: TRBV5-5; J: TRBJ1-1; size: many; length: 14; DNA: TGTGCCAGCAGCTTGCAGGCTATGAACACTGAAGCTTTCTTT; CDR3: CASSLQAMNTEAFF
D: .; V: TRBV15; J: TRBJ1-1; size: many; length: 12; DNA: TGTGCCACCACCGAGGGGAACACTGAAGCTTTCTTT; CDR3: CATTEGNTEAFF
D: .; V: TRBV5-4; J: TRBJ2-3; size: .; length: 15; DNA: TGTGCCAGCAGCTTGGACGGCTCTAGCACAGATACGCAGTATTTT; CDR3: CASSLDGSSTDTQYF
D: .; V: TRBV18; J: TRBJ2-5; size: .; length: 13; DNA: TGTGCCAGCTCACCTCCCGATCCGCGGGCCCAGTACTTC; CDR3: CASSPPDPRAQYF